A single sample gave rise to the 25 T cell receptor beta chains below, sequenced in a study of cytomegalovirus exposure and HLA in healthy donors. PCR used 60 Vbeta primers and 13 Jbeta primers. Assay: immunoSEQ multiplex PCR; the TCRdb copy retains only in-frame clones and omits some. The data show 90,000 to 110,000 clones, with 13% to 15% seen just once and approximately 0.8% held by the top ten. Input material: PBMCs. The receptors were gathered from a female donor in good health and CMV-seronegative.

V is TRBV6-5 and J is TRBJ2-1; 7 nucleotides match TRBD2. V was clipped by 5 bases and J by 6 bases; unmatched bases: 7. The germline V gene encodes CDR1 MNHEY and CDR2 SVGAGI. CDR3 size: 14 residues. CDR3 residues: CASSARLAVNEQFF. The DNA of the CDR3 is TGTGCCAGCAGTGCCCGACTAGCCGTCAATGAGCAGTTCTTC.

This clone was detected a few times. This rearrangement joins TRBV5-1 to TRBJ2-2; 13 bases are shared with TRBD2. CDR1 SGHRS and CDR2 YFSETQ come from the germline V gene. This CDR3 has 17 residues. With 1 base clipped from V and 2 bases from J, the junction kept 2 bases outside the gene matches. The CDR3: CASSLWTSGGNTGELFF. CDR3 DNA sequence: TGCGCCAGCAGCTTGTGGACTAGCGGGGGTAACACCGGGGAGCTGTTTTTT. Full variable domain (missing parts from reference TRBV5-1 and TRBJ2-2): KAGVTQTPRYLIKTRGQQVTLSCSPISGHRSVSWYQQTPGQGLQFLFEYFSETQRNKGNFPGRFSGRQFSNSRSEMNVSTLELGDSALYLCASSLWTSGGNTGELFFGEGSRLTVL.

This clone was detected a few times. The genes are TRBV28 and TRBJ1-5; D remains unclear. V dropped 5 bases and J dropped 7 bases, with 9 bases sitting between them. Germline CDR1 reads MDHEN; CDR2 reads SYDVKM. The CDR3 totals 12 residues. CDR3 DNA sequence: TGTGCCAGCAGTCAATCGGTCCAGCCCCAGCATTTT. This sequence encodes CASSQSVQPQHF.

The V gene is TRBV4-1, the J gene TRBJ1-6, with D unresolved. This CDR3 region has 14 residues. The germline CDR1 and CDR2 sequences are MGHRA and YSYEKL. V shed 4 bases and J shed 10 bases, with 14 bases lying between them. CDR3 loop: CASSPPLGDSPLHF. CDR3 in DNA: TGCGCCAGCAGCCCTCCCTTGGGAGACTCACCCCTCCACTTT.

The V call is TRBV30, the J call TRBJ2-3; D unclear. V was trimmed by 4 bases and J by 0 bases, leaving 8 bases between them. The CDR3 has 13 amino acids. Germline lookup yields CDR1 GTSNPN and CDR2 SVGIG (reference sequence). CDR3 region: CAWTIESTDTQYF. DNA of the CDR3: TGTGCCTGGACTATCGAGAGCACAGATACGCAGTATTTT.

The genes are TRBV2 and TRBJ2-3, with D tentatively TRBD1 (5 bases). The CDR3 totals 17 residues. The ends were cut back, 10 bases at V and 0 bases at J, with 23 bases in the middle. Germline-derived CDR1 and CDR2 are SNHLY and FYNNEI. For the CDR3, the DNA is TGTGCCACATTTCTACCCCAGGGTTTAAGGAGCACAGATACGCAGTATTTT. Amino acids: CATFLPQGLRSTDTQYF.

This clone occurred a few times. This rearrangement joins TRBV27 to TRBJ2-1; 11 bases map to TRBD2. CDR1 is MNHEY, CDR2 SMNVEV, per germline (reference sequence). The J segment lost 7 bases and the V segment lost 6 bases, leaving 5 bases of the junction unmatched. The length of the CDR3 is 14 residues. The CDR3 loop reads CASRPSGGLNEQFF. CDR3 in DNA: TGTGCCAGCAGACCTAGCGGGGGGCTTAATGAGCAGTTCTTC.

The V call is TRBV7-2, the J call TRBJ2-3; 8 bases map to TRBD2. V lost 4 bases and J lost 3; bases outside the gene matches: 15. The CDR3 runs to 18 residues. Germline lookup yields CDR1 SGHTA and CDR2 FQGNSA. For the CDR3, the DNA is TGTGCCAGCAGCTCCCGACCGACTAGCGCAGAGGGGACAGATACGCAGTATTTT. Its protein product is CASSSRPTSAEGTDTQYF.

The chain is built from TRBV9 and TRBJ2-3; D unclear. The CDR3 contains 16 residues. Germline loops: CDR1 SGDLS, CDR2 YYNGEE. V was trimmed by 0 bases and J by 0 bases, leaving 11 bases between them. CDR3 protein: CASSVAGSSSTDTQYF. The CDR3 DNA reads TGTGCCAGCAGCGTAGCAGGCTCCTCTAGCACAGATACGCAGTATTTT. The full variable domain, in which reference TRBV9 and TRBJ2-3 provide the parts outside the CDR3, is DSGVTQTPKHLITATGQRVTLRCSPRSGDLSVYWYQQSLDQGLQFLIQYYNGEERAKGNILERFSAQQFPDLHSELNLSSLELGDSALYFCASSVAGSSSTDTQYFGPGTRLTVL.

This chain links TRBV7-2 with TRBJ2-7, with D hard to call. The CDR3 contains 13 residues. Trimming pared 1 base from V and 12 bases from J, leaving 16 bases between. Germline CDR1 is SGHTA and CDR2 is FQGNSA. Here the CDR3 DNA reads TGTGCCAGCAGCTTAGAGGCGCCCCGGGTGGGGTACTTC. Amino acids: CASSLEAPRVGYF.

The chain carries TRBV5-4 and TRBJ2-2; 9 bases fit TRBD1. The V gene end was trimmed by 4 bases and the J gene end by 2 bases; junction bases not matched to a gene: 6. This CDR3 has 16 amino acids. Germline CDR1 and CDR2: SGHNT and YYREEE (reference sequence). CDR3 sequence reads: CASSTTGGGNTGELFF. The CDR3 nucleotides are TGTGCCAGCAGCACGACAGGGGGAGGAAACACCGGGGAGCTGTTTTTT.

The chain combines TRBV29-1 with TRBJ2-7, with D hard to call. The germline V and J ends were trimmed by 3 bases and 2 bases, with 11 bases remaining between them. From germline, CDR1 is SQVTM and CDR2 ANQGSEA. The CDR3 sequence is 13 residues long. The CDR3 coding sequence is TGCAGCGTTGACAGTGACACCACCTACGAGCAGTACTTC. It yields the protein CSVDSDTTYEQYF.

This clone has just a few counts. V usage is TRBV9 and J usage is TRBJ2-2; the D is unclear. The germline V and J ends were trimmed by 0 bases and 0 bases, with 6 bases remaining between them. CDR3 length equals 15 residues. CDR1 and CDR2 from the germline V gene are SGDLS and YYNGEE. The CDR3 protein is CASSVAGSNTGELFF. The CDR3, as DNA: TGTGCCAGCAGCGTAGCAGGATCGAACACCGGGGAGCTGTTTTTT.

As DNA, the CDR3 is TGTGCCAGCAGCCAAGGGGTGGGGGAAGCGGGCGGCTACACCTTC. Protein product: CASSQGVGEAGGYTF. The J gene is TRBJ1-2, the V gene TRBV7-2, with a possible D match to TRBD1 (5 bases). This CDR3 is 15 amino acids long. CDR1 and CDR2 from the germline V gene are SGHTA and FQGNSA. V was clipped by 5 bases and J by 8 bases, with 21 bases between them.

The chain employs TRBV6-1 and TRBJ2-5; maybe TRBD2 (6 bases). With 7 bases removed from V and 2 bases from J, the gap between germline ends came to 11 bases. This CDR3 comprises 13 residues. Germline CDR1 and CDR2: MNHNS and SASEGT. The CDR3 DNA is TGTGCCAGCACCCGGGACTTACAAGAGACCCAGTACTTC. It encodes CASTRDLQETQYF.

This clone showed up just a few times. This sequence joins TRBV4-3 and TRBJ1-6; D gene unclear. The V end was cut by 4 bases, the J end by 0 bases, with 19 bases between. This CDR3 comprises 19 residues. In germline, CDR1 is LGHNA, CDR2 YSLEER. The CDR3 here is CASSPSSGDISSYNSPLHF. The DNA of the CDR3 is TGCGCCAGCAGCCCCTCGTCCGGGGATATCAGCTCCTATAATTCACCCCTCCACTTT.

The chain has TRBV19 and TRBJ2-7; maybe TRBD1 (6 bases). V was shortened by 7 bases and J by 0 bases, with 19 bases between the two germline ends. The CDR3 has 16 residues. Germline CDR1 LNHDA, CDR2 SQIVND (reference sequence). The CDR3 DNA follows: TGTGCCAGTATGGGGACACACGTAGGGCCCTCCTACGAGCAGTACTTC. Encoded protein: CASMGTHVGPSYEQYF.

This clone has only a few counts. This chain links TRBV2 with TRBJ2-5; TRBD1 agrees at 7 bases. The CDR3 loop spans 14 amino acids. V was pared by 6 bases and J by 5 bases, with 9 bases of the junction left unmatched. CDR1 is SNHLY and CDR2 is FYNNEI in the germline V gene. The CDR3 sequence is CASSEQGSAETQYF. The DNA of the CDR3 is TGTGCCAGCAGCGAACAGGGGTCGGCTGAGACCCAGTACTTC.

This clone was observed a handful of times. The V gene is TRBV6-5, the J gene TRBJ1-2; 9 bases fit TRBD1. The length of the CDR3 is 14 residues. CDR1 and CDR2 (germline): MNHEY, SVGAGI. V was clipped by 5 bases and J by 5 bases; unmatched bases: 6. The CDR3 sequence: CASSTWTGEYGYTF. In DNA, the CDR3 is TGTGCCAGCAGTACCTGGACAGGGGAGTATGGCTACACCTTC.

This clone turned up a few times. This chain connects TRBV18 to TRBJ1-1, with 10 bases lining up with TRBD1. The CDR3 totals 17 residues. The V gene end was trimmed by 2 bases and the J gene end by 2 bases; junction bases not matched to a gene: 8. Germline CDR1 and CDR2: KGHSH and LQKENI. The CDR3 bases are TGTGCCAGCTCACCAGGCCAATGGACAGGGGGAAACACTGAAGCTTTCTTT. This sequence encodes CASSPGQWTGGNTEAFF.

The J gene is TRBJ2-1, the V gene TRBV5-6; D is uncertain. This CDR3 has 11 amino acids. From germline, CDR1 is SGHDT and CDR2 YYEEEE. V was pared by 2 bases and J by 8 bases, with 5 bases between. The CDR3 bases are TGTGCCAGCAGCTTCATGTATGAGCAGTTCTTC. Protein product: CASSFMYEQFF. The whole variable domain, filled in from reference TRBV5-6 and TRBJ2-1, reads DAGVTQSPTHLIKTRGQQVTLRCSPKSGHDTVSWYQQALGQGPQFIFQYYEEEERQRGNFPDRFSGHQFPNYSSELNVNALLLGDSALYLCASSFMYEQFFGPGTRLTVL.

This clone was counted only a few times. V and J are TRBV7-2 and TRBJ2-5; the match to TRBD1 covers 8 bases. The CDR3 loop spans 14 amino acids. The J segment lost 2 bases and the V segment lost 8 bases, leaving 7 bases of the junction unmatched. Germline CDR1 and CDR2: SGHTA and FQGNSA. CDR3 protein: CASRYRGRQETQYF. CDR3 sequence (DNA): TGTGCCAGCCGATACAGGGGGAGGCAAGAGACCCAGTACTTC.

The V and J genes are TRBV20-1 and TRBJ2-5, with 8 bases matching TRBD2. CDR1 and CDR2 from the germline V gene are DFQATT and SNEGSKA (reference sequence). The CDR3 covers 9 residues. The CDR3 DNA is TGCAGCGGGAGGGTGACCCAGTACTTC. Amino acids: CSGRVTQYF.

The chain links TRBV28 to TRBJ2-3; a weak D match, TRBD1 (6 bases). The germline V gene has CDR1 MDHEN and CDR2 SYDVKM. The CDR3 sequence is 15 residues long. V was clipped by 7 bases and J by 8 bases, with 22 bases between them. CDR3 in amino acids: CASTGPGLPQGTQYF. CDR3 DNA: TGTGCCAGCACAGGACCGGGGTTGCCACAGGGTACGCAGTATTTT. Using reference TRBV28 and TRBJ2-3 for the parts outside the CDR3, the full variable domain is DVKVTQSSRYLVKRTGEKVFLECVQDMDHENMFWYRQDPGLGLRLIYFSYDVKMKEKGDIPEGYSVSREKKERFSLILESASTNQTSMYLCASTGPGLPQGTQYFGPGTRLTVL.

V and J are TRBV9 and TRBJ2-6, with 9 bases fitting TRBD2. With 4 bases clipped from V and 0 bases from J, the junction kept 14 bases outside the gene matches. The CDR3 contains 20 residues. Germline CDR1 is SGDLS and CDR2 is YYNGEE. The CDR3 here is CASSTPVGRGGFSGANVLTF. In DNA, the CDR3 is TGTGCCAGCAGCACCCCGGTGGGGCGGGGGGGGTTCTCTGGGGCCAACGTCCTGACTTTC.